This T cell receptor beta chain came from a study of spatial heterogeneity in lung cancer. About the study: Raw reads contained each unique TCR and UMI combination more than ten times on average.

CDR3 length: 15 residues. Per the germline V gene, CDR1 is KGHDR and CDR2 is SFDVKD. J gave up 3 bases and V 7 bases, and 9 bases lay outside the gene matches. Every TCR cDNA molecule bore a unique molecular identifier. TCRdb independently ran MiXCR on the 5' RACE reads; one entry per CDR3 protein. The repertoire consists of roughly 80,000 distinct CDR3 sequences, with around 12% occurring once and the leading ten covering 4.5% to 5.5%. Overall study results and limits: At resection, ubiquitous expanded tumor TCRs appeared in blood more than at follow-up.

The count of this clonotype is one. Its antigen is undetermined. Indicated time point: sample taken at primary tumor resection. The study sequenced unsorted whole RNA from tumor, nontumor lung or frozen PBMC. The donors comprised about 74 untreated early-stage non-small cell lung cancer patients. The receptor's source is a male donor with early-stage non-small cell lung cancer. Sequenced material: PBMCs, taken at surgery. This rearrangement joins TRBV24-1 to TRBJ2-5, with 8 positions matching TRBD1. The CDR3 protein is CATRGSGGAEETQYF. DNA of the CDR3: TGTGCCACCAGGGGGTCAGGGGGCGCAGAAGAGACCCAGTACTTC.